A selection of T cell receptor beta chains follows, all from one sample in a study of blood T cell repertoires in COVID-19. Repertoires were generated with immunoSEQ multiplex PCR, while TCRdb's copy carries only in-frame clones and drops some. This sample has about 160,000 clones, with 79% found just once. Material: peripheral blood. The receptors derive from an older woman with COVID-19, enrolled during active disease. Each CDR3 is given with its conserved first and last residue. D genes are given only for firm matches. Part of the rows lack a size; the others show once, few, many or a class for expanded clones.

j_call clone_size v_call d_call cdr3_nt cdr3_aa
TRBJ1-1 . TRBV28 . TGTGCCAGCAGCGGTACGTGGGGCCCTTTGAACACTGAAGCTTTCTTT CASSGTWGPLNTEAFF
TRBJ1-3 . TRBV30 . TGTGCCTGGAGTACGCAGGCAGTGTCCTCTGGAAACACCATATATTTT CAWSTQAVSSGNTIYF
TRBJ1-1 . TRBV3-1/TRBV3-2 TRBD1 TGTGCCAGCAGCCCTCGACAGGGGGCCACTGAAGCTTTCTTT CASSPRQGATEAFF
TRBJ2-6 . TRBV18 TRBD1 TGTGCCAGCTCACTACTACCGGGACAGGACGATTCTGGGGCCAACGTCCTGACTTTC CASSLLPGQDDSGANVLTF
TRBJ2-5 . TRBV28 TRBD2 TGTGCCAGCAGTTTGGGGCTAGCGGGGGGGCAAGAGACCCAGTACTTC CASSLGLAGGQETQYF
TRBJ2-1 . TRBV6-5 TRBD1 TGTGCCAGCAGTTACAATAGACAGGGTCACAATGAGCAGTTCTTC CASSYNRQGHNEQFF
TRBJ1-1 . TRBV5-8 . TGTGCCAGCAGCCGGACGGGGAGGCTGAACACTGAAGCTTTCTTT CASSRTGRLNTEAFF
TRBJ2-1 once TRBV7-2 . TGTGCCAGCAGCTTAGCTAGCGGAGACAATGAGCAGTTCTTC CASSLASGDNEQFF
TRBJ1-5 once TRBV18 . TGTGCCAGCTCACCCGGCAATCAGCCCCAGCATTTT CASSPGNQPQHF
TRBJ2-5 once TRBV5-1 TRBD2 TGCGCCAGCAGCTTGGCCCACCTTCGACTAGCGGGGGCCGATCAAGAGACCCAGTACTTC CASSLAHLRLAGADQETQYF
TRBJ1-6 once TRBV6-4 . TGTGCCAGCAGTGCCCGGACCGGGGCACCCCTCCACTTT CASSARTGAPLHF
TRBJ2-3 . TRBV9 TRBD2 TGTGCCAGCAGCGTAGGGGTAGCGGGAGCCACCTCTAGCACAGATACGCAGTATTTT CASSVGVAGATSSTDTQYF
TRBJ2-3 many TRBV29-1 TRBD1 TGCAGCGTTGAATTTACAGGGGGTTTAGATACGCAGTATTTT CSVEFTGGLDTQYF
TRBJ1-6 few TRBV5-1 . TGCGCCAGCAGCTCGGGGGTATATAATTCACCCCTCCACTTT CASSSGVYNSPLHF
TRBJ1-1 . TRBV5-4 . TGTGCCAGCAGCTTGGACAAAAACACTGAAGCTTTCTTT CASSLDKNTEAFF
TRBJ2-1 . TRBV6-4 TRBD1 TGTGCCAGCAGTGATGGGGACAGCTCCTACAATGAGCAGTTCTTC CASSDGDSSYNEQFF
TRBJ2-1 . TRBV24-1 TRBD2 TGTGCCACCAGTGATATCCCCACGACTAGCGGGAGAAGGCGCGAGCAGTTCTTC CATSDIPTTSGRRREQFF